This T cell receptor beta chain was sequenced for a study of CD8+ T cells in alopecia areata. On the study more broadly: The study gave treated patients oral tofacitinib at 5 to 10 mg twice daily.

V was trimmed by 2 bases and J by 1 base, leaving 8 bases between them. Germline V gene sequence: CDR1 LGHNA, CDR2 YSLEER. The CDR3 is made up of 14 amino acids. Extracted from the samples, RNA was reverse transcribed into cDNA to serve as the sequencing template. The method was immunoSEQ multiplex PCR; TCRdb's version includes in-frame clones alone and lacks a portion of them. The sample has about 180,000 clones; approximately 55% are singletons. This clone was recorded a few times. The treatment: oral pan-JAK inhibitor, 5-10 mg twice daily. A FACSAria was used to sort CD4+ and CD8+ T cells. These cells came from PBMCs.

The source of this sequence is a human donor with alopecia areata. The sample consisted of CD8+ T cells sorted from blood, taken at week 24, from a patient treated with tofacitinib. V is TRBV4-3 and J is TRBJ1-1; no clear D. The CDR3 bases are TGCGCCAGCAGCCAACACGGTGGGAACACTGAAGCTTTCTTT. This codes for CASSQHGGNTEAFF.